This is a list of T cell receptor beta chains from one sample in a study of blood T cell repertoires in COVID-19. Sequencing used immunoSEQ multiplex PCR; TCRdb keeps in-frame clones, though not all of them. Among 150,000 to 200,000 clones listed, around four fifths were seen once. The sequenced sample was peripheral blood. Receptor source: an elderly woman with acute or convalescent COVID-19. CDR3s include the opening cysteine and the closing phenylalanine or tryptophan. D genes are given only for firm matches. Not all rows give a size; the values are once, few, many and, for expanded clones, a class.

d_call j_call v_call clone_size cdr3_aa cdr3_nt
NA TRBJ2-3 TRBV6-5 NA CASSYGSGGTDTQYF TGTGCCAGCAGTTACGGGTCGGGGGGCACAGATACGCAGTATTTT
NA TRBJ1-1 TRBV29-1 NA CSASDSRYTEAFF TGCAGCGCTTCGGACAGCCGGTACACTGAAGCTTTCTTT
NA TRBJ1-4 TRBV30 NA CAWNPLGGSTNEKLFF TGTGCCTGGAACCCCCTAGGGGGATCAACTAATGAAAAACTGTTTTTT
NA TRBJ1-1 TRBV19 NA CASSSRAPLTGPAGVNTEAFF TGTGCCAGTAGTTCAAGAGCCCCCTTGACAGGCCCTGCGGGCGTGAACACTGAAGCTTTCTTT
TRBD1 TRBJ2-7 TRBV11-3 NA CASSFGTGPYEQYF TGTGCCAGCAGCTTCGGGACAGGGCCCTACGAGCAGTACTTC
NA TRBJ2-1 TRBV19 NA CASSMRGDYNEQFF TGTGCCAGTAGTATGCGGGGTGACTACAATGAGCAGTTCTTC
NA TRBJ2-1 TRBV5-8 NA CASSWRAIRGNEQFF TGTGCCAGCAGCTGGCGGGCAATTCGGGGCAATGAGCAGTTCTTC
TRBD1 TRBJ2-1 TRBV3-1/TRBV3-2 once CASSRGGTGEVYEQFF TGTGCCAGCAGCCGCGGAGGGACAGGGGAAGTGTATGAGCAGTTCTTC
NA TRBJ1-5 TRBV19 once CASSRPEAANQPQHF TGTGCCAGTAGTAGACCCGAGGCAGCAAATCAGCCCCAGCATTTT
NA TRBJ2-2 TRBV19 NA CASREGNTGELFF TGTGCCAGTAGAGAGGGGAACACCGGGGAGCTGTTTTTT
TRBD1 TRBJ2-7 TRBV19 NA CASSEQGSWYEQYF TGTGCCAGTAGCGAACAGGGGTCCTGGTACGAGCAGTACTTC
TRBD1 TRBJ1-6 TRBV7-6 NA CASSLAQGDSPLHF TGTGCCAGCAGCTTAGCCCAGGGGGACTCACCCCTCCACTTT
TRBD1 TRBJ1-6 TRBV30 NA CAWRPPGGYSPLHF TGTGCCTGGAGGCCCCCAGGGGGTTATTCACCCCTCCACTTT
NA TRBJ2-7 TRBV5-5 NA CASSLAHQVYEQYF TGTGCCAGCAGCTTGGCTCATCAGGTCTACGAGCAGTACTTC
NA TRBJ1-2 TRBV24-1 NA CATSDHRLSYGYTF TGTGCCACCAGTGATCACAGGTTATCCTATGGCTACACCTTC
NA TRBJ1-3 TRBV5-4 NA CASSLGTATIGNTIYF TGTGCCAGCAGCTTGGGGACAGCTACTATTGGAAACACCATATATTTT
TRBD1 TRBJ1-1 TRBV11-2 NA CASGKTGGMNTEAFF TGTGCCAGCGGCAAGACAGGGGGCATGAACACTGAAGCTTTCTTT